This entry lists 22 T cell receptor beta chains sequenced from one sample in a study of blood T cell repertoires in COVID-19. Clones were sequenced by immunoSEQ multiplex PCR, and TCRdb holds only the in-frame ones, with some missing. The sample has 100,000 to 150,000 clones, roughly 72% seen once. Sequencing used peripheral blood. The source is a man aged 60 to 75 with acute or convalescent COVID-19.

Here the CDR3 DNA reads TGTGCCAGCAGATTGGGGACAGAGAGCTACGAGCAGTACTTC. It codes for CASRLGTESYEQYF. V gene TRBV6-5 combines with J gene TRBJ2-7; 7 bases agree with TRBD1. Per germline, CDR1 MNHEY and CDR2 SVGAGI. This CDR3 region has 14 residues. Unmatched junction bases numbered 8, after V lost 6 bases and J lost 3 bases.

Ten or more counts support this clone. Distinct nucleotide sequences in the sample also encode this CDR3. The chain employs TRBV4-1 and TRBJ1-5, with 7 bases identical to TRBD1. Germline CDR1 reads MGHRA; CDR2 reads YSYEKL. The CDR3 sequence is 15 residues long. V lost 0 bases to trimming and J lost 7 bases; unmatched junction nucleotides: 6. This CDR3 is CASSQETGNRQPQHF. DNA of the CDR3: TGCGCCAGCAGCCAAGAGACAGGGAATCGACAGCCCCAGCATTTT.

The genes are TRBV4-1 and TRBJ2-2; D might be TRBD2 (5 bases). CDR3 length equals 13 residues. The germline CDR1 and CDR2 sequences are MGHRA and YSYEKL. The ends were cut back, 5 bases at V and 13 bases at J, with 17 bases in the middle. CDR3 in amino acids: CASSSWEREGLFF. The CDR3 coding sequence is TGCGCCAGCAGCTCATGGGAACGGGAAGGGCTGTTTTTT.

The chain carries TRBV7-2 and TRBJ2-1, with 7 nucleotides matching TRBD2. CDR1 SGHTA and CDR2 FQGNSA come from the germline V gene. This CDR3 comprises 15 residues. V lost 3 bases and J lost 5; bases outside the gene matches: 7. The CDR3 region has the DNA TGTGCCAGCAGCTTGACTAGCTCATGTGACAATGAGCAGTTCTTC. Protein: CASSLTSSCDNEQFF.

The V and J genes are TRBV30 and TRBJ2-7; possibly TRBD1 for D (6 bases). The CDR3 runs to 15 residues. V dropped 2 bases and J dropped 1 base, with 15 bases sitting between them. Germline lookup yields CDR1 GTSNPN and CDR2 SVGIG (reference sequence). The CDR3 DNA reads TGTGCCTGGAGTCGAGAGCCCAGGGGTTCCTACGAGCAGTACTTC. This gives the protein CAWSREPRGSYEQYF.

The CDR3 sequence is CASSFRPQGAHEQYF. DNA for the CDR3: TGTGCCAGCAGTTTCCGACCCCAGGGGGCCCACGAGCAGTACTTC. The chain links TRBV27 to TRBJ2-7; TRBD1 agrees at 8 bases. Germline values: CDR1 MNHEY, CDR2 SMNVEV (reference sequence). The CDR3 length is 15 residues. V trimming: 3 bases; J trimming: 5 bases; junction bases outside the gene matches: 9.

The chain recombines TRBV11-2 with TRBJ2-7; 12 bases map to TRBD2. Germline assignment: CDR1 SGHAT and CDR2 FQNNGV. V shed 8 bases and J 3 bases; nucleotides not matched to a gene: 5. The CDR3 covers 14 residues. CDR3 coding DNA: TGTGCCAGCGGCGGACTAGCGGGGCACTACGAGCAGTACTTC. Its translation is CASGGLAGHYEQYF.

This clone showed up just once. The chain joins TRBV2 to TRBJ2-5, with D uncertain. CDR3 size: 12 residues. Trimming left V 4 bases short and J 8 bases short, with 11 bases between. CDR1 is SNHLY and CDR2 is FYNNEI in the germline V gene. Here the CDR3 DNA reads TGTGCCAGCAGTGCTAGACTCTTCACCCAGTACTTC. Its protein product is CASSARLFTQYF.

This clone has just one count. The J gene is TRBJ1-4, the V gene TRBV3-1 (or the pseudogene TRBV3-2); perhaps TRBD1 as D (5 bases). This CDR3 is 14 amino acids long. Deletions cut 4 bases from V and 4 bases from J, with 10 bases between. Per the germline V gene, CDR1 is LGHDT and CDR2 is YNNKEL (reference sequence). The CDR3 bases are TGTGCCAGCAGCCCAACAGGCCTTAATGAAAAACTGTTTTTT. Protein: CASSPTGLNEKLFF.

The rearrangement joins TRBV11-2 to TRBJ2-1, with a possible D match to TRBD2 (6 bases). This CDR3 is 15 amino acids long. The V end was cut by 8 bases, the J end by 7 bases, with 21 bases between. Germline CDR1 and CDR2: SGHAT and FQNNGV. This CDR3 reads CASRLGWDSGNEQFF. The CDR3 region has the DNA TGTGCCAGCCGCCTTGGGTGGGACTCGGGTAATGAGCAGTTCTTC.

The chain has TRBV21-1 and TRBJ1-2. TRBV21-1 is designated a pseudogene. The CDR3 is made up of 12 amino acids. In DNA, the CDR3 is TGTGCCAGCAGCAAAGCGAGGGAAGTTTACACCTTC. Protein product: CASSKAREVYTF.

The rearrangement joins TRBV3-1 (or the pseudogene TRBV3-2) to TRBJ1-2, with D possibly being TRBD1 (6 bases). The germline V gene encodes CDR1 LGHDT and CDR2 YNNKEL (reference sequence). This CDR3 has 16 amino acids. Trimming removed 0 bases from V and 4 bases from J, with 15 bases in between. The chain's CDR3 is CASSQEPGARSYGYTF. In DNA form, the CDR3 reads TGTGCCAGCAGCCAAGAACCAGGGGCGCGGAGCTATGGCTACACCTTC.

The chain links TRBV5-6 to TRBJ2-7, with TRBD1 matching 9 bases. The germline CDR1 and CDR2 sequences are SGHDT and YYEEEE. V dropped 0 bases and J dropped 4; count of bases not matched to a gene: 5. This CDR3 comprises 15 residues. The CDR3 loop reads CASSLVTGGLYEQYF. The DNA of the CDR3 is TGTGCCAGCAGCTTGGTAACAGGGGGCTTGTACGAGCAGTACTTC.

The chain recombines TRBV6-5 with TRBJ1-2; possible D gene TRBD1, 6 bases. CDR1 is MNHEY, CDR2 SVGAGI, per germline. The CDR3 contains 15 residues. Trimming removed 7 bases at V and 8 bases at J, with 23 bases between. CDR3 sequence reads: CASIGGGRDYRGYTF. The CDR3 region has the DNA TGTGCCAGCATTGGAGGGGGGAGGGATTATCGCGGCTACACCTTC.

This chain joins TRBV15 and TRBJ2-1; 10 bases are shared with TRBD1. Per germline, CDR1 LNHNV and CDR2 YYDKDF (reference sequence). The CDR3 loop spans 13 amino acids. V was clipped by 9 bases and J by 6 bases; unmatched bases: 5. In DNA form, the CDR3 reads TGTGCCACGGGAAGGGACAGGGGCAATGAGCAGTTCTTC. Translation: CATGRDRGNEQFF. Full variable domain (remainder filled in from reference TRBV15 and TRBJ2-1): DAMVIQNPRYQVTQFGKPVTLSCSQTLNHNVMYWYQQKSSQAPKLLFHYYDKDFNNEADTPDNFQSRRPNTSFCFLDIRSPGLGDTAMYLCATGRDRGNEQFFGPGTRLTVL.

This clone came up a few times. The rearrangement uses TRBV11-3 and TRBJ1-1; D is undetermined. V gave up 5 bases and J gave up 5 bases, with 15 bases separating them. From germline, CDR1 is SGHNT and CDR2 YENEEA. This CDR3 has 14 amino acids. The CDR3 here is CASSARQSRTEAFF. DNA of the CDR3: TGTGCCAGCAGCGCCCGACAAAGCCGGACTGAAGCTTTCTTT.

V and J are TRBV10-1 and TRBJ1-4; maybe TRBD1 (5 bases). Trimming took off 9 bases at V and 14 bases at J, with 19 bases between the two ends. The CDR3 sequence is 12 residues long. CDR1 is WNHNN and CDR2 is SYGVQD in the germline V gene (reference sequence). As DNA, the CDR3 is TGCGCCAGTAGCGGGTACAACAGGAGGCTGTTTTTT. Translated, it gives CASSGYNRRLFF.

CDR3 sequence reads: CASSLDSAGLIYEQYF. The CDR3 DNA follows: TGTGCCAGCAGCTTGGATTCGGCGGGCCTGATCTACGAGCAGTACTTC. This chain uses TRBV5-8 with TRBJ2-7; D possibly corresponds to TRBD2 (5 bases). Deletions cut 0 bases from V and 3 bases from J, with 16 bases between. The CDR3 is 16 amino acids. The germline CDR1 and CDR2 sequences are SGHTS and YDEGEE.

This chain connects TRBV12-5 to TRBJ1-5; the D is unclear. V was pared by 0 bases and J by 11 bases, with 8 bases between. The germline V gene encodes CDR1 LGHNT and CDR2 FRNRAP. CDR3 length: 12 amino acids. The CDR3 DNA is TGTGCTAGTGGTTTGGTACATGATGCCCAGCATTTT. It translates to CASGLVHDAQHF.

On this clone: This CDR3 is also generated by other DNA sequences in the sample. The CDR3 reads CATSDPLDTQYF. CDR3 bases: TGTGCCACCAGTGACCCACTGGATACGCAGTATTTT. The rearrangement joins TRBV24-1 to TRBJ2-3; D remains ambiguous. The CDR3 runs to 12 residues. The germline V and J ends were trimmed by 4 bases and 6 bases, with 7 bases remaining between them. CDR1 and CDR2 (germline): KGHDR, SFDVKD.

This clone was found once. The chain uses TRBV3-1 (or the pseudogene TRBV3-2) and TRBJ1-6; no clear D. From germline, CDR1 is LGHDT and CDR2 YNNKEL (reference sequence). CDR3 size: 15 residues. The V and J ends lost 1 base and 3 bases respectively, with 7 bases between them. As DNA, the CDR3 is TGTGCCAGCAGCCAAGTTGGCGGCTATAATTCACCCCTCCACTTT. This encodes CASSQVGGYNSPLHF.

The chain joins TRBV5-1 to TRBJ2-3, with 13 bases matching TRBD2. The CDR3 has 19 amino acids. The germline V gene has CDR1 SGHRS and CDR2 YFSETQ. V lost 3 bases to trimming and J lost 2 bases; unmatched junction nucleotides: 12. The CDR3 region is CASSSLPSTSGGITDTQYF. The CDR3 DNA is TGCGCCAGCAGCTCACTCCCATCGACTAGCGGGGGGATCACAGATACGCAGTATTTT.